Listed below are T cell receptor beta chains from one sample, sequenced in a study of shared clonotypes between healthy human individuals. Sequencing was performed with immunoSEQ multiplex PCR; in TCRdb, only in-frame clones are kept and a portion is missing. This sample carries roughly 660,000 clones, 90% of them seen once, and the ten largest clones take 34%. The sample consisted of memory CD8+ T cells from PBMCs. These receptors all come from a man aged 18 to 29 in good health. Some clones in this sample may be carry-over from other donors' samples. The CDR3 runs from the conserved cysteine through the conserved F or W. The order of the fields is clone size, J gene, CDR3 length, D gene, V gene, CDR3 protein, CDR3 DNA. D genes are given only for firm matches. Clone size is shown for a subset of rows, as once, few, many or a class of expanded clone.

-	TRBJ1-1	15	-	TRBV11-2	CASSLNWGFVTEAFF	TGTGCCAGCAGCTTAAATTGGGGATTCGTCACTGAAGCTTTCTTT
-	TRBJ2-5	15	-	TRBV9	CASSPTWGWQETQYF	TGTGCCAGCAGCCCCACTTGGGGTTGGCAAGAGACCCAGTACTTC
once	TRBJ1-1	16	-	TRBV6-5	CASSYWGPEMNTEAFF	TGTGCCAGCAGTTACTGGGGCCCAGAGATGAACACTGAAGCTTTCTTT
-	TRBJ2-7	16	-	TRBV28	CASRHAWAGEIYEQYF	TGTGCCAGCCGCCATGCGTGGGCAGGGGAAATCTACGAGCAGTACTTC
-	TRBJ2-7	14	TRBD2	TRBV29-1	CSVEPGTSDYEQYF	TGCAGCGTCGAGCCCGGGACTAGCGACTACGAGCAGTACTTC
-	TRBJ2-1	15	-	TRBV4-1	CASSQVQAAYNEQFF	TGCGCCAGCAGCCAAGTCCAGGCCGCCTACAATGAGCAGTTCTTC
-	TRBJ1-5	16	-	TRBV7-9	CATKLRGGYSNQPQHF	TGTGCCACCAAACTACGTGGGGGTTATAGCAATCAGCCCCAGCATTTT
once	TRBJ2-4	16	-	TRBV7-2	CASSLRIWRGQNIQYF	TGTGCCAGCAGCTTAAGAATTTGGCGGGGCCAAAACATTCAGTACTTC
-	TRBJ1-1	12	-	TRBV10-3	CAISGRTTEAFF	TGTGCCATCAGTGGAAGGACGACTGAAGCTTTCTTT
-	TRBJ2-5	16	-	TRBV15	CATSSRERPIQETQYF	TGTGCCACCAGCAGCCGCGAGCGCCCTATCCAAGAGACCCAGTACTTC
-	TRBJ2-7	13	TRBD2	TRBV5-1	CASRTSEAYEQYF	TGCGCCAGCAGGACTAGCGAAGCCTACGAGCAGTACTTC
-	TRBJ2-7	14	-	TRBV4-1	CASSQAQGGYEQYF	TGCGCCAGCAGCCAAGCCCAGGGGGGCTACGAGCAGTACTTC
-	TRBJ2-7	17	TRBD2	TRBV27	CASRTIKAGGPKYEQYF	TGTGCCAGCAGGACTATCAAGGCGGGAGGGCCGAAGTACGAGCAGTACTTC
-	TRBJ2-2	15	-	TRBV27	CASSVVGSGTGELFF	TGTGCCAGCAGTGTAGTTGGGAGCGGCACCGGGGAGCTGTTTTTT
-	TRBJ2-5	13	-	TRBV27	CASSFIGDETQYF	TGTGCCAGCAGTTTCATTGGGGATGAGACCCAGTACTTC
-	TRBJ1-1	15	-	TRBV28	CASSLDRTLNTEAFF	TGTGCCAGCAGTTTGGATCGGACACTGAACACTGAAGCTTTCTTT
-	TRBJ2-3	19	TRBD2	TRBV7-9	CASSSSRTSGGHSTDTQYF	TGTGCCAGCAGTTCTAGTAGGACTAGCGGGGGACATAGCACAGATACGCAGTATTTT
-	TRBJ1-3	14	-	TRBV28	CASRGLSSGNTIYF	TGTGCCAGCAGGGGGCTAAGTTCTGGAAACACCATATATTTT
-	TRBJ2-5	14	-	TRBV7-9	CASSDKIGPETQYF	TGTGCCAGCAGCGACAAAATCGGACCAGAGACCCAGTACTTC
-	TRBJ2-2	17	-	TRBV14	CASSLWAPGPNTGELFF	TGTGCCAGCAGCCTTTGGGCTCCGGGGCCGAACACCGGGGAGCTGTTTTTT
-	TRBJ1-2	16	-	TRBV4-3	CASSQDTAIPNYGYTF	TGCGCCAGCAGCCAAGATACTGCGATACCTAACTATGGCTACACCTTC
-	TRBJ2-2	16	-	TRBV2	CASSPRSGGATGELFF	TGTGCCAGCAGCCCCCGGAGCGGAGGGGCCACGGGGGAGCTGTTTTTT